The 22 T cell receptor beta chains reported below all come from one sample, sequenced in a study of technical replicates of blood from a handful of donors (dated by TCRdb to about 2017). The library came from the immunoSEQ multiplex PCR assay. TCRdb holds this immuneACCESS table with in-frame rearrangements only. Some clones are missing; in checked studies, unresolved V genes explain under half, and the rest has no known cause. Here the sample has almost 70,000 clones; roughly 90% occur a single time. The ten largest clones add up to over 4% of the sample. The specimen sequenced was PBMCs. These receptors were collected from a human donor in good health. Some clones in this sample may be carry-over from other donors' samples.

This chain connects TRBV7-2 to TRBJ2-3, with 13 bases aligning to TRBD2. Germline V gene lookup returns CDR1 SGHTA and CDR2 FQGNSA. J lost 6 bases, V lost 0 bases, and 6 bases had no gene match. The CDR3 totals 17 residues. CDR3 amino acids: CASSLAHGTSGADTQYF. CDR3 in DNA: TGTGCCAGCAGCTTAGCCCACGGGACTAGCGGGGCGGATACGCAGTATTTT.

This clone was recorded once. The rearrangement links TRBV4-3 to TRBJ2-7; D is perhaps TRBD2 (5 bases). Trimming removed 0 bases at V and 1 base at J, with 10 bases between. The V gene's germline CDR1 is LGHNA and CDR2 YSLEER. This CDR3 region has 15 residues. The CDR3 protein is CASSQDRTHSYEQYF. The CDR3 nucleotides are TGCGCCAGCAGCCAAGATAGGACTCATTCCTACGAGCAGTACTTC.

The chain is built from TRBV7-7 and TRBJ2-7; a weak D match, TRBD2 (6 bases). The CDR3 length is 16 residues. Germline CDR1 reads SSHAT; CDR2 reads FNYEAQ (reference sequence). The V end lost 0 bases, the J end lost 2 bases, and 14 bases lay between the germline ends. The DNA for the CDR3 is TGTGCCAGCAGCTTAGCGCGGGGTCCCCCCACCTACGAGCAGTACTTC. This gives the protein CASSLARGPPTYEQYF.

The rearrangement uses TRBV6-1 and TRBJ1-2, with a weak D call TRBD1 (5 bases). The ends were cut back, 2 bases at V and 5 bases at J, with 12 bases in the middle. Germline CDR1 and CDR2: MNHNS and SASEGT. The CDR3 runs to 14 residues. The CDR3 protein is CASSENPGKYGYTF. CDR3 nucleotide sequence: TGTGCCAGCAGTGAAAACCCAGGGAAATATGGCTACACCTTC.

As DNA, the CDR3 is TGTGCCAGCAGTTCAGGAAGAGCCAAAAACATTCAGTACTTC. This translates into CASSSGRAKNIQYF. V is TRBV6-5 and J is TRBJ2-4; D gene ambiguous. From germline, CDR1 is MNHEY and CDR2 SVGAGI. Trimming left V 4 bases short and J 0 bases short, with 7 bases between. The CDR3 runs to 14 residues.

The genes are TRBV4-3 and TRBJ2-1, with 7 bases lining up with TRBD2. The germline CDR1 and CDR2 sequences are LGHNA and YSLEER. The CDR3 contains 15 residues. The ends lost 4 bases at V and 2 bases at J; junction bases unmatched: 5. CDR3 protein: CASSLGGGTYNEQFF. CDR3 nucleotides: TGCGCCAGCAGCCTAGGCGGGGGAACCTACAATGAGCAGTTCTTC.

This chain connects TRBV5-1 to TRBJ1-2, with TRBD1 identical over 11 bases. J was trimmed by 7 bases and V by 5 bases; bases with no gene match: 4. This CDR3 spans 13 amino acids. Germline CDR1 SGHRS, CDR2 YFSETQ. The CDR3, as DNA: TGCGCCAGCAGGCGGGGACAGGGGGTTGGCTACACCTTC. This encodes CASRRGQGVGYTF.

This clone has more than one count but fewer than ten. J is TRBJ2-3 and V is TRBV6-5; 8 nucleotides line up with TRBD2. J was trimmed by 2 bases and V by 0 bases; bases with no gene match: 1. The CDR3 totals 15 residues. Germline assignment: CDR1 MNHEY and CDR2 SVGAGI. The CDR3 loop reads CASSYSRGVTDTQYF. The DNA of the CDR3 is TGTGCCAGCAGTTACTCGCGGGGGGTCACAGATACGCAGTATTTT.

The chain recombines TRBV2 with TRBJ1-1; 7 bases agree with TRBD1. The CDR3 extends over 15 amino acids. The trim removed 0 bases at V and 6 bases at J, leaving 7 bases unmatched. Germline V gene sequence: CDR1 SNHLY, CDR2 FYNNEI. CDR3 DNA: TGTGCCAGCAGTGAAGCGCCAGGAACAGGGGCTGAAGCTTTCTTT. Translating it yields CASSEAPGTGAEAFF.

Only one count was recorded for this clone. The chain carries TRBV25-1 and TRBJ1-5; D is undetermined. Trimming removed 3 bases at V and 0 bases at J, with 3 bases between. This CDR3 has 13 amino acids. The germline V gene encodes CDR1 MGHDK and CDR2 SYGVNS. The CDR3 here is CASSDYSNQPQHF. The CDR3 coding sequence is TGTGCCAGCAGTGATTATAGCAATCAGCCCCAGCATTTT.

The chain links TRBV7-3 to TRBJ2-1; 11 bases are shared with TRBD2. Germline CDR1 and CDR2: SGHTA and FQGTGA. The CDR3 contains 12 residues. V lost 5 bases to trimming and J lost 13 bases; unmatched junction nucleotides: 4. Written as DNA, the CDR3 is TGTGCCAGCAGCGCTAGCGGGAGGCCTCAGTTCTTC. It translates to CASSASGRPQFF.

This clone was found a few times. The chain carries TRBV6-5 and TRBJ2-3; a weak D match, TRBD2 (5 bases). CDR1 is MNHEY and CDR2 is SVGAGI in the germline V gene. The CDR3 is 16 residues long. The V and J ends lost 4 bases and 0 bases respectively, with 14 bases between them. The CDR3 here is CASSSGTGISTDTQYF. DNA for the CDR3: TGTGCCAGCAGTTCGGGCACGGGAATTAGCACAGATACGCAGTATTTT.

The gene calls are TRBV7-9 and TRBJ1-2; 9 bases agree with TRBD1. Germline assignment: CDR1 SEHNR and CDR2 FQNEAQ (reference sequence). J lost 8 bases, V lost 5 bases, and 9 bases had no gene match. The CDR3 loop spans 14 amino acids. The CDR3 loop reads CASSESGQGDGYTF. The CDR3 DNA follows: TGTGCCAGCAGCGAATCGGGACAGGGAGACGGCTACACCTTC.

J is TRBJ2-5 and V is TRBV7-9, with 9 bases fitting TRBD2. Germline CDR1 SEHNR, CDR2 FQNEAQ (reference sequence). This CDR3 comprises 15 residues. Unmatched junction bases numbered 8, after V lost 5 bases and J lost 4 bases. In nucleotides, the CDR3 is TGTGCCAGCAGCATTGTAGCGGGAGTTTTAGAGACCCAGTACTTC. Its translation is CASSIVAGVLETQYF.

The chain couples TRBV7-3 to TRBJ2-7, with 7 bases lining up with TRBD1. Germline lookup yields CDR1 SGHTA and CDR2 FQGTGA. V was clipped by 0 bases and J by 0 bases; unmatched bases: 2. This CDR3 is 15 amino acids long. The CDR3 here is CASSLTHRGSYEQYF. The CDR3 bases are TGTGCCAGCAGCTTAACCCACAGGGGCTCCTACGAGCAGTACTTC.

This sequence joins TRBV2 and TRBJ2-7; 10 positions match TRBD1. The length of the CDR3 is 17 residues. V lost 8 bases, J lost 3 bases, and 16 bases stayed unmatched. CDR1 is SNHLY, CDR2 FYNNEI, per germline. CDR3 nucleotides: TGTGCCAGCGGACGCGGGTACTCGGGACAGGGGAGCTACGAGCAGTACTTC. Translated: CASGRGYSGQGSYEQYF. Together with reference TRBV2 and TRBJ2-7, the CDR3 gives the full variable domain: EPEVTQTPSHQVTQMGQEVILRCVPISNHLYFYWYRQILGQKVEFLVSFYNNEISEKSEIFDDQFSVERPDGSNFTLKIRSTKLEDSAMYFCASGRGYSGQGSYEQYFGPGTRLTVT.

Only one count was recorded for this clone. This sequence joins TRBV7-8 and TRBJ2-1; 7 bases map to TRBD1. Germline lookup yields CDR1 SGHVS and CDR2 FQNEAQ. The CDR3 is made up of 13 amino acids. Losses at the gene ends were 5 bases for V and 10 bases for J; bases not matched to a gene: 8. This CDR3 is CASSQGERDEQFF. The CDR3 DNA follows: TGTGCCAGCAGCCAGGGGGAACGGGACGAGCAGTTCTTC.

This CDR3 reads CATSRDGQGADTQYF. The CDR3 DNA sequence: TGTGCCACCAGCAGAGATGGGCAGGGGGCAGATACGCAGTATTTT. The chain links TRBV15 to TRBJ2-3, with 7 bases aligning to TRBD1. Trimming at V came to 0 bases and at J to 4 bases, leaving 4 bases not matched to a gene. Germline V lookup: CDR1 LNHNV, CDR2 YYDKDF (reference sequence). The CDR3 runs 15 residues.

The chain combines TRBV7-3 with TRBJ2-1; D is unresolved. The length of the CDR3 is 15 residues. The V and J ends lost 8 bases and 0 bases respectively, with 14 bases between them. Germline CDR1 reads SGHTA; CDR2 reads FQGTGA. The CDR3 reads CASSNRISSYNEQFF. DNA of the CDR3: TGTGCCAGCTCAAACCGCATCAGCTCCTACAATGAGCAGTTCTTC.

The V gene is TRBV5-1, the J gene TRBJ1-5; 7 nucleotides agree with TRBD1. Germline CDR1 is SGHRS and CDR2 is YFSETQ. After removal of 4 bases from V and 5 bases from J, the junction contained 3 bases not matched to a gene. The CDR3 extends over 13 amino acids. Here the CDR3 DNA reads TGCGCCAGCAGCGAACAGGGGTATCAGCCCCAGCATTTT. Encoded protein: CASSEQGYQPQHF.

The chain couples TRBV7-8 to TRBJ2-7, with TRBD2 matching 7 bases. After removal of 7 bases from V and 3 bases from J, the junction contained 9 bases not matched to a gene. The germline CDR1 and CDR2 sequences are SGHVS and FQNEAQ. CDR3 length: 14 residues. The CDR3 nucleotides read TGTGCCAGCATCGACCCGTCGGGGGGCTACGAGCAGTACTTC. Residues: CASIDPSGGYEQYF. The full variable domain, its missing parts supplied by reference TRBV7-8 and TRBJ2-7, is GAGVSQSPRYKVAKRGQDVALRCDPISGHVSLFWYQQALGQGPEFLTYFQNEAQLDKSGLPSDRFFAERPEGSVSTLKIQRTQQEDSAVYLCASIDPSGGYEQYFGPGTRLTVT.

The chain links TRBV6-5 to TRBJ2-3; 8 bases align to TRBD2. The CDR3 covers 16 residues. V lost 2 bases, J lost 3 bases, and 7 bases stayed unmatched. CDR1 is MNHEY, CDR2 SVGAGI, per germline. The CDR3 loop is CASSYRGGPGTDTQYF. DNA of the CDR3: TGTGCCAGCAGTTACCGGGGGGGGCCTGGAACAGATACGCAGTATTTT.